This is a list of T cell receptor beta chains from one sample in a study of cytomegalovirus exposure and HLA in healthy donors. Measured with immunoSEQ multiplex PCR; TCRdb has only the in-frame clones, and not every one. The sample has 100,000 to 150,000 clones, roughly 77% seen once. What was sequenced was PBMCs. Receptors were obtained from a middle-aged woman in good health and CMV-seropositive. Both conserved end residues are part of each CDR3. The D gene is left open where the match is weak. Not every row has a clone size; where given, it reads once, few, many or a size class.

cdr3_aa cdr3_nt d_call j_call clone_size v_call
CASRLTSDTEAFF TGTGCCAGCAGACTCACTTCGGACACTGAAGCTTTCTTT . TRBJ1-1 . TRBV7-3
CASQKTPSDNEQFF TGCGCCAGCCAGAAAACCCCATCAGACAATGAGCAGTTCTTC . TRBJ2-1 . TRBV5-1
CAWRDPGTGANYGYTF TGTGCCTGGAGGGACCCCGGGACAGGAGCTAACTATGGCTACACCTTC TRBD1 TRBJ1-2 . TRBV30
CSTRSRQETQYF TGCAGCACAAGATCCCGACAAGAGACCCAGTACTTC . TRBJ2-5 . TRBV29-1
CASSPVAGGQGGELFF TGTGCCAGCAGTCCGGTAGCGGGAGGGCAGGGCGGGGAGCTGTTTTTT TRBD2 TRBJ2-2 . TRBV27
CASSIVQGYEQYF TGTGCCAGTAGTATAGTACAGGGCTACGAGCAGTACTTC . TRBJ2-7 . TRBV19
CASSQTYEQYF TGTGCCAGCAGTCAAACCTACGAGCAGTACTTC . TRBJ2-7 . TRBV6-6
CASKMTGSSNQPQHF TGTGCCAGCAAGATGACAGGCTCTAGCAATCAGCCCCAGCATTTT . TRBJ1-5 few TRBV2
CASSGTGGYDEQFF TGCGCCTCCAGTGGAACAGGGGGCTACGATGAGCAGTTCTTC TRBD1 TRBJ2-1 . TRBV5-1
CASGRGNQETQYF TGTGCCAGCGGGCGGGGCAACCAAGAGACCCAGTACTTC . TRBJ2-5 . TRBV6-6
CASSVGGDGYGYTF TGTGCCAGCAGCGTAGGGGGGGACGGGTATGGCTACACCTTC . TRBJ1-2 . TRBV9
CASSLEGGGTEAFF TGCGCCAGCAGCTTGGAGGGGGGAGGGACTGAAGCTTTCTTT . TRBJ1-1 . TRBV5-1
CASSQDWGQGSREQYF TGCGCCAGCAGCCAAGATTGGGGACAGGGGTCTCGCGAGCAGTACTTC TRBD1 TRBJ2-7 once TRBV4-1
CASSEAPLRGDEAFF TGTGCCAGCAGTGAAGCCCCCCTCCGGGGAGATGAAGCTTTCTTT . TRBJ1-1 . TRBV6-1
CASSKQGNTEAFF TGCGCCAGCAGCAAACAGGGGAACACTGAAGCTTTCTTT . TRBJ1-1 . TRBV5-1
CASGATGPNEKLFF TGTGCCAGCGGGGCGACAGGGCCTAATGAAAAACTGTTTTTT TRBD1 TRBJ1-4 . TRBV5-8
CASSLGLAGEQFF TGTGCCAGCAGTTTGGGCCTCGCTGGTGAGCAGTTCTTC . TRBJ2-1 . TRBV27
CASSLELASYNEQFF TGTGCCAGCAGCTTAGAACTAGCTTCGTACAATGAGCAGTTCTTC . TRBJ2-1 few TRBV7-9
CASSFSTGGLGEQYF TGTGCCAGCAGTTTCTCTACAGGGGGCCTAGGCGAGCAGTACTTC TRBD1 TRBJ2-7 once TRBV27
CATAFGGGLETQYF TGTGCCACCGCGTTTGGGGGGGGGTTGGAGACCCAGTACTTC TRBD2 TRBJ2-5 . TRBV5-4
CASSQEVTGGGNSPLHF TGCGCCAGCAGCCAAGAGGTCACAGGGGGTGGGAATTCACCCCTCCACTTT TRBD1 TRBJ1-6 . TRBV4-1
CASSLALGHNNEQFF TGCGCCAGCAGCTTGGCCCTCGGACACAACAATGAGCAGTTCTTC . TRBJ2-1 . TRBV5-1
CASSRLAGGPYNEQFF TGTGCCAGTAGTAGACTAGCGGGGGGGCCCTACAATGAGCAGTTCTTC TRBD2 TRBJ2-1 once TRBV19
CASRQTGTGHTDTQYF TGTGCCAGTAGACAGACCGGGACAGGGCACACAGATACGCAGTATTTT TRBD1 TRBJ2-3 . TRBV19
CASSLAGSGYTF TGTGCCAGCAGCTTAGCGGGGAGCGGCTACACCTTC . TRBJ1-2 . TRBV7-2
CASSLGALNTEAFF TGTGCCAGCAGTTTAGGGGCACTGAACACTGAAGCTTTCTTT . TRBJ1-1 once TRBV28
CAWSVGGSGNTIYF TGTGCCTGGAGTGTAGGGGGATCTGGAAACACCATATATTTT . TRBJ1-3 . TRBV30
CASSEAATSDTQYF TGTGCCAGCAGTGAAGCCGCTACGTCAGATACGCAGTATTTT . TRBJ2-3 . TRBV2
CASSREEAGANVLTF TGTGCCAGCAGTCGAGAGGAGGCTGGGGCCAACGTCCTGACTTTC . TRBJ2-6 . TRBV5-5
CAISRDRGMNTEAFF TGTGCCATCAGCAGGGACAGAGGAATGAACACTGAAGCTTTCTTT TRBD1 TRBJ1-1 few TRBV10-3
CASSLDIYEQYF TGTGCCAGCAGCTTAGATATCTACGAGCAGTACTTC . TRBJ2-7 . TRBV11-1
CASSQSTAGGFYEQYF TGTGCCAGCAGTCAATCGACGGCAGGGGGGTTCTACGAGCAGTACTTC . TRBJ2-7 . TRBV28
CASSIAGAETQYF TGTGCCAGTAGTATTGCAGGGGCTGAGACCCAGTACTTC . TRBJ2-5 once TRBV19
CASSVTGEAFF TGTGCCAGCAGCGTCACAGGGGAAGCTTTCTTT . TRBJ1-1 few TRBV7-2
CASSKGTEFSYEQYF TGTGCCAGCAGCAAAGGGACTGAATTCTCCTACGAGCAGTACTTC . TRBJ2-7 once TRBV21-1
CSVDPNTGELFF TGCAGCGTTGACCCTAACACCGGGGAGCTGTTTTTT . TRBJ2-2 . TRBV29-1
CASSFTSGRGEQYF TGTGCCAGCAGCTTCACTAGCGGGCGCGGCGAGCAGTACTTC TRBD2 TRBJ2-7 once TRBV7-9
CASSTRTGPSADTQYF TGTGCCAGTAGTACTCGGACAGGGCCTTCGGCAGATACGCAGTATTTT TRBD1 TRBJ2-3 . TRBV19
CASSEQARGYYEQYF TGTGCCAGCAGTGAGCAAGCCCGGGGATACTACGAGCAGTACTTC . TRBJ2-7 . TRBV6-1
CASSTASGSYTEAFF TGTGCCAGTAGTACAGCATCAGGGTCTTACACTGAAGCTTTCTTT . TRBJ1-1 few TRBV19
CATGTSLYGYTF TGTGCCACCGGGACTTCCCTCTATGGCTACACCTTC . TRBJ1-2 . TRBV6-5
CASSSGGASYNEQFF TGTGCCAGCAGCTCCGGGGGGGCCTCCTACAATGAGCAGTTCTTC TRBD2 TRBJ2-1 . TRBV11-3
CASSYGQGLIQYF TGTGCCAGCAGCTACGGACAGGGTCTCATTCAGTACTTC TRBD1 TRBJ2-4 . TRBV11-1
CASRQGQDALYGYTF TGTGCCAGTAGGCAGGGACAGGACGCCCTCTATGGCTACACCTTC TRBD1 TRBJ1-2 . TRBV19
CATSRGGTPRTGELFF TGTGCCACCAGCAGAGGGGGGACACCGAGGACCGGGGAGCTGTTTTTT . TRBJ2-2 . TRBV15
CASSLEASGARYYEQYF TGTGCCAGCAGCTTAGAAGCTAGCGGAGCCCGGTACTACGAGCAGTACTTC TRBD2 TRBJ2-7 . TRBV7-2
CAISETRVSTIEQFF TGTGCCATCAGTGAGACCAGGGTTTCAACGATTGAGCAGTTCTTC . TRBJ2-1 few TRBV10-3
CASTPGSGGYTGELFF TGTGCCAGCACCCCGGGCTCAGGGGGCTATACCGGGGAGCTGTTTTTT TRBD1 TRBJ2-2 . TRBV5-6
CASTTGGTRIDNSPLHF TGTGCCAGTACTACAGGGGGAACAAGGATAGATAATTCACCCCTCCACTTT TRBD1 TRBJ1-6 once TRBV19
CASSARLAGDNEQFF TGTGCCAGCAGTGCCCGACTAGCGGGGGACAATGAGCAGTTCTTC TRBD2 TRBJ2-1 . TRBV2
CASSKALLGRLDGYTF TGTGCCAGCAGCAAAGCGCTCCTGGGGCGGCTGGATGGCTACACCTTC . TRBJ1-2 . TRBV21-1
CASSVGLTSGTGGETQYF TGTGCCAGCAGCGTAGGTCTGACTAGCGGGACAGGAGGGGAGACCCAGTACTTC TRBD2 TRBJ2-5 . TRBV9
CAWGTGSGYTF TGTGCTTGGGGAACAGGGTCGGGCTACACCTTC . TRBJ1-2 . TRBV5-4
CASSAGRGRSYEQYF TGTGCCAGCAGTGCCGGCAGGGGACGCTCCTACGAGCAGTACTTC . TRBJ2-7 . TRBV2
CAWSVRGVRGYGYTF TGTGCCTGGAGTGTACGGGGGGTACGCGGCTATGGCTACACCTTC . TRBJ1-2 . TRBV30
CASSSGTGVYNEQFF TGTGCCAGCAGTTCTGGGACAGGAGTCTACAATGAGCAGTTCTTC TRBD1 TRBJ2-1 . TRBV6-4